A selection of T cell receptor beta chains follows, all from one sample in a study of neoadjuvant anti-PD-1 for oral cavity cancer. Profiled with immunoSEQ multiplex PCR; TCRdb holds only in-frame clones, not every one. The sample comprises 11,000 to 15,000 clones, 60% to 75% of which are singletons, and roughly 2% rests with the top ten. The input for sequencing was PBMCs, taken after nivolumab (anti-PD-1) treatment. The receptor set was obtained from a person aged 40 to 85 with oral cavity squamous cell carcinoma. Both conserved end residues are part of each CDR3. Size tells how often a clone was seen (once, few, many) or the class of an expanded clone, and some rows leave it out.

V,size,CDR3
TRBV7-2,.,CASSLNGITTNEKLFF
TRBV7-9,.,CASSLGQGARGEQYF
TRBV10-3,.,CAISEVAGNEKLFF
TRBV5-1,.,CASSPGLLTYEQYF
TRBV1,.,CTSSQDSRTGCSIREQYF
TRBV6-4,.,CASSDDGYTF
TRBV7-3,.,CASSLSRGQQFF
TRBV7-9,.,CASSRSSGTSSPGYTF
TRBV20-1,.,CSARVDTIITF
TRBV5-4,.,CASSFWGPQETQYF
TRBV7-3,.,CASTPSGGSRIYNEQFF
TRBV5-4,.,CASSLMGAHQTQYF
TRBV7-3,few,CASSAGQGVNSPLHF
TRBV7-9,.,CASSSPDQPQHF
TRBV5-1,.,CASSLVSGGQETQYF
TRBV10-2,.,CASREGGDTQYF
TRBV4-1,.,CASSQVVPGLAGPTAQYF
TRBV5-8,.,CASSLGTGVRTDTQYF
TRBV6-1,large,CASSEKSGSYNEQFF
TRBV7-9,few,CASSLNDSPLHF
TRBV13,.,CASSLRTGNSPLHF
TRBV2,.,CASRSFSGPTRYGYTF
TRBV7-9,.,CASSSGTPTTNEKLFF
TRBV5-1,few,CASSFGGEGTEAFF
TRBV4-1,few,CASSQPRQGSNQPQHF
TRBV28,.,CASRTGQAIQPQHF
TRBV9,.,CASSARGGSAGNTIYF
TRBV6-5,.,CASSYSPDRDYGYTF
TRBV2,.,CASSVSGGEYNEQFF
TRBV11-2,.,CASSLVRVWDTEAFF
TRBV7-9,.,CASSLARFRWSANTGELFF
TRBV6-4,few,CARTGNSMGNQPQHF
TRBV7-9,.,CASSAGPSNEKLFF
TRBV7-3,.,CASSLISGSSYNEQFF
TRBV4-1,.,CASSHRPARGQETQYF
TRBV30,.,CAWSVGSSYEQYF
TRBV5-4,.,CASSWDSSDEQYF
TRBV4-1,.,CASSQSEILKYEQYF
TRBV5-1,.,CASSLAAGIYNEQFF
TRBV27,.,CASSFNSRPGQGRGQETQYF
TRBV27,.,CASRPVGYGLEPQHF
TRBV29-1,.,CSVAQGLGEQYF
TRBV5-1,few,CASSSWPDLTSGGAYEQYF
TRBV5-1,.,CASSSLAGDDNEQFF
TRBV11-2,.,CASRAPGGYSYEQYF
TRBV21-1,.,CASSKCSGYTF
TRBV6-5,.,CASSTLSVSRYTF
TRBV29-1,few,CSADREGGNTIYF
TRBV21-1,.,CASSKWWGAGTEAFF
TRBV6-5,.,CASRLLGGNNEKLFF
TRBV7-9,once,CASSPGGEAFF